Sequencing of this TCR beta chain was carried out in a study of cytomegalovirus exposure and HLA in healthy donors. The PCR contained 60 Vbeta and 13 Jbeta primers. Sequencing used immunoSEQ multiplex PCR; TCRdb keeps in-frame clones, though not all of them. The top ten hold around 0.97% of the sample, which has roughly 150,000 clones, almost 85% seen once. Overall study findings and caveats: Several of the most significant clusters were apparently associated with common viral pathogens in a later analysis.

V shed 0 bases and J 5 bases; nucleotides not matched to a gene: 9. Per germline, CDR1 SEHNR and CDR2 FQNEAQ (reference sequence). The CDR3 sequence is 17 residues long. Comment on this clone: The antigen is unknown.

At the time of sampling, donors were nominally healthy, though unrecorded immune exposures were likely. The chain joins TRBV7-9 to TRBJ2-1; TRBD2 aligns across 8 bases. The sequence was obtained from a man aged 30-40 years in good health and CMV-seronegative. Material: PBMCs. Here the CDR3 reads CASSLAGLAGLNNEQFF. The CDR3 bases are TGTGCCAGCAGCTTAGCAGGGCTAGCGGGCTTAAACAATGAGCAGTTCTTC.